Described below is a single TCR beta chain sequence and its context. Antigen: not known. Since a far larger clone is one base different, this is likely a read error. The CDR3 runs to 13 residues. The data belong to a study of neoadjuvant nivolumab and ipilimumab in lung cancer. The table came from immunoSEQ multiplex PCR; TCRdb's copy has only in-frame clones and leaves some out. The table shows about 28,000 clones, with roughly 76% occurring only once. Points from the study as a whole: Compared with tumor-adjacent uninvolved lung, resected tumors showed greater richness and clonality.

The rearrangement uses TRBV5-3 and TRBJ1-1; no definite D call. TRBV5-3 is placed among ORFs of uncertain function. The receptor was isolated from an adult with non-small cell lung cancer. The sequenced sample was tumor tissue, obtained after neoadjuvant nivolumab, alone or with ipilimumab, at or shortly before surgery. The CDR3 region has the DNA TGTGCCAGCAGCTTGGAGCTGAACACTGAAGCTTTCTTT. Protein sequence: CASSLELNTEAFF.